Below are 32 T cell receptor beta chains sequenced from a single sample in a study of early T cells in non-severe SARS-CoV-2 infection. TCRdb used MiXCR to reprocess the 5' RACE reads, holding one entry per CDR3 protein. In the table there are 45,000 or so distinct CDR3 sequences, approximately 4% of which are singletons. The sample was whole blood. The source of these receptors is an adult who was a healthcare worker with PCR-confirmed SARS-CoV-2 infection or an uninfected control (not recorded which).

This clonotype occurred many times. The chain combines TRBV7-2 with TRBJ2-7; D remains ambiguous. Germline CDR1 SGHTA, CDR2 FQGNSA. This CDR3 spans 12 amino acids. The V end lost 3 bases, the J end lost 6 bases, and 9 bases lay between the germline ends. The CDR3 nucleotides read TGTGCCAGCAGCTTTGTAGCTTCCGAGCAGTACTTC. Amino acids: CASSFVASEQYF.

The sample holds many counts of this clonotype. The rearrangement joins TRBV30 to TRBJ2-2; TRBD2 aligns across 8 bases. CDR1 GTSNPN and CDR2 SVGIG come from the germline V gene (reference sequence). The CDR3 is made up of 14 amino acids. Trimming removed 7 bases from V and 7 bases from J; junction bases left unmatched: 11. In DNA form, the CDR3 reads TGTGCCTCAACGGGGCTAGCGGGCAACGGGGAGCTGTTTTTT. Translated, it gives CASTGLAGNGELFF.

This chain links TRBV4-1 with TRBJ2-5; 9 bases line up with TRBD1. This CDR3 has 18 residues. V was clipped by 6 bases and J by 2 bases; unmatched bases: 16. The germline V gene has CDR1 MGHRA and CDR2 YSYEKL. In DNA, the CDR3 is TGCGCCAGCAGTCCTACCCTAGCCGGGACAGGGCATCAAGAGACCCAGTACTTC. Amino acid sequence: CASSPTLAGTGHQETQYF.

This clonotype was seen ten or more times. V usage is TRBV6-5 and J usage is TRBJ2-2; the D is unclear. The CDR3 covers 16 residues. Germline V gene sequence: CDR1 MNHEY, CDR2 SVGAGI. Trimming removed 7 bases at V and 0 bases at J, with 15 bases between. The CDR3 spells CASITPRRTNTGELFF. The CDR3 nucleotides read TGTGCCAGCATCACACCGAGACGCACGAACACCGGGGAGCTGTTTTTT.

The table lists this clonotype with a few counts. The chain couples TRBV11-3 to TRBJ2-1; D is undetermined. The germline V gene has CDR1 SGHNT and CDR2 YENEEA. The CDR3 runs 15 residues. V lost 0 bases to trimming and J lost 8 bases, with 14 bases between them. CDR3 region: CASSLEAASWDEQFF. The DNA of the CDR3 is TGTGCCAGCAGCTTAGAGGCCGCCAGCTGGGATGAGCAGTTCTTC.

V and J are TRBV10-3 and TRBJ2-4; D possibly corresponds to TRBD2 (6 bases). Germline V gene sequence: CDR1 ENHRY, CDR2 SYGVKD. The CDR3 totals 16 residues. Trimming removed 0 bases from V and 3 bases from J, with 12 bases in between. The CDR3 sequence is CAISESREYFKNIQYF. DNA of the CDR3: TGTGCCATCAGTGAGTCCCGGGAGTACTTCAAAAACATTCAGTACTTC.

This clonotype was detected ten times or more. The chain couples TRBV5-1 to TRBJ1-5; the D is unclear. CDR3 length: 14 residues. In germline, CDR1 is SGHRS, CDR2 YFSETQ. Trimming shortened V by 4 bases and J by 1 base, and 9 bases separated the two germline ends. The CDR3 sequence is CASSLDASNQPQHF. CDR3 coding DNA: TGCGCCAGCAGCCTTGACGCCAGCAATCAGCCCCAGCATTTT.

This clonotype was recorded many times. The J gene is TRBJ2-4, the V gene TRBV11-2, with D uncertain. The CDR3 contains 18 residues. Germline CDR1 and CDR2: SGHAT and FQNNGV. V gave up 2 bases and J gave up 0 bases, with 17 bases separating them. CDR3 nucleotide sequence: TGTGCCAGCAGCTTATACTCTGACTCCCGTTTAGCCAAAAACATTCAGTACTTC. It codes for CASSLYSDSRLAKNIQYF. Filled out from reference TRBV11-2 and TRBJ2-4, the complete variable domain reads EAGVAQSPRYKIIEKRQSVAFWCNPISGHATLYWYQQILGQGPKLLIQFQNNGVVDDSQLPKDRFSAERLKGVDSTLKIQPAKLEDSAVYLCASSLYSDSRLAKNIQYFGAGTRLSVL.

This clonotype was picked up many times. The rearrangement links TRBV5-4 to TRBJ1-1, with a weak D call TRBD1 (6 bases). CDR3 length: 14 amino acids. V was cut by 4 bases and J by 4 bases, with 14 bases left in between. Germline CDR1 is SGHNT and CDR2 is YYREEE (reference sequence). CDR3 DNA: TGTGCCAGCAGCCCCCAGGGGAGTTCCACTGAAGCTTTCTTT. Its protein product is CASSPQGSSTEAFF.

This clonotype appeared many times. V gene TRBV6-5 combines with J gene TRBJ2-1, with 11 positions matching TRBD2. This CDR3 is built from 11 residues. The germline V gene encodes CDR1 MNHEY and CDR2 SVGAGI. CDR3 nucleotide sequence: TGTGCTAGCGGGGGGGGCGATGAGCAGTTCTTC. Protein product: CASGGGDEQFF.

This clonotype was detected many times. CDR3 sequence: CASSQGASNTGELFF. CDR3 nucleotides: TGTGCCAGCAGCCAGGGGGCGAGTAACACCGGGGAGCTGTTTTTT. The rearrangement links TRBV7-3 to TRBJ2-2; 8 bases fit TRBD1. The CDR3 length is 15 residues. V shed 5 bases, J shed 2 bases, and the junction held 4 bases outside the gene matches. Germline CDR1 and CDR2: SGHTA and FQGTGA.

This clonotype was recorded at least ten times. This rearrangement joins TRBV18 to TRBJ2-4, with D possibly matching TRBD2 (5 bases). CDR1 and CDR2 from the germline V gene are KGHSH and LQKENI. CDR3 length: 16 amino acids. V lost 2 bases to trimming and J lost 0 bases, with 11 bases between them. The CDR3 DNA reads TGTGCCAGCTCACCAGGTAGCGCCATAGCCAAAAACATTCAGTACTTC. This translates into CASSPGSAIAKNIQYF.

This clonotype came up a few times. The chain carries TRBV20-1 and TRBJ1-4; D may be TRBD1 (6 bases). Per the germline V gene, CDR1 is DFQATT and CDR2 is SNEGSKA (reference sequence). Trimming took off 3 bases at V and 7 bases at J, with 12 bases between the two ends. This CDR3 is built from 13 residues. For the CDR3, the DNA is TGCAGTGCTAGCTTGGCAGGGGCTGAAAAACTGTTTTTT. It codes for CSASLAGAEKLFF.

This clonotype was detected many times. J is TRBJ1-2 and V is TRBV12-3 or TRBV12-4; D is perhaps TRBD1 (6 bases). Between the trimmed V and J ends, which lost 5 bases and 4 bases, there was a span of 11 bases. CDR3 length equals 13 residues. The CDR3 loop reads CASSHGQSYGYTF. In nucleotides, the CDR3 is TGTGCCAGCAGTCACGGACAGAGCTATGGCTACACCTTC.

The table lists this clonotype with many counts. This rearrangement joins TRBV10-3 to TRBJ2-2; TRBD2 is a possible D gene (5 bases). V was shortened by 8 bases and J by 8 bases, with 12 bases between the two germline ends. The CDR3 contains 12 residues. Germline V lookup: CDR1 ENHRY, CDR2 SYGVKD. The CDR3 loop reads CAIGSPGGELFF. CDR3 in DNA: TGTGCCATCGGAAGCCCGGGGGGGGAGCTGTTTTTT.

At least ten counts were recorded for this clonotype. The chain carries TRBV29-1 and TRBJ2-2, with 14 positions matching TRBD2. The length of the CDR3 is 14 residues. Germline trimming cut 6 bases from V and 6 bases from J; bases unmatched to any gene: 3. Germline assignment: CDR1 SQVTM and CDR2 ANQGSEA. Here the CDR3 DNA reads TGCAGCGTGGGACTAGCGGGAGTAGCCGGGGAGCTGTTTTTT. Amino acids: CSVGLAGVAGELFF.

There are many counts of this clonotype. The J gene is TRBJ2-7, the V gene TRBV12-3 or TRBV12-4, with 10 bases lining up with TRBD2. This CDR3 contains 16 residues. V lost 5 bases and J lost 1; bases outside the gene matches: 8. CDR3 amino acids: CASSPGGSGGSYEQYF. The CDR3 bases are TGTGCCAGCAGTCCTGGGGGTAGCGGGGGGTCCTACGAGCAGTACTTC.

This clonotype was counted many times. V gene TRBV7-8 combines with J gene TRBJ2-1, with 9 positions matching TRBD1. From germline, CDR1 is SGHVS and CDR2 FQNEAQ. With V trimmed by 1 base and J by 7 bases, 2 bases remained unmatched. There are 14 residues in the CDR3. The CDR3 protein is CASSLGTGVNEQFF. CDR3 DNA: TGTGCCAGCAGCTTAGGGACAGGGGTGAATGAGCAGTTCTTC.

A few counts support this clonotype. The V call is TRBV18, the J call TRBJ2-5; 7 bases are shared with TRBD2. The germline gives CDR1 KGHSH, CDR2 LQKENI. V was pared by 4 bases and J by 0 bases, with 5 bases of the junction left unmatched. This CDR3 is built from 15 residues. CDR3 in amino acids: CASSQLGGDQETQYF. CDR3 nucleotide sequence: TGTGCCAGCTCACAACTGGGAGGGGACCAAGAGACCCAGTACTTC. Supplemented by reference TRBV18 and TRBJ2-5, the full variable domain reads NAGVMQNPRHLVRRRGQEARLRCSPMKGHSHVYWYRQLPEEGLKFMVYLQKENIIDESGMPKERFSAEFPKEGPSILRIQQVVRGDSAAYFCASSQLGGDQETQYFGPGTRLLVL.

Many counts were recorded for this clonotype. The chain uses TRBV5-1 and TRBJ1-1; no clear D. Germline V lookup: CDR1 SGHRS, CDR2 YFSETQ. Trimming left V 4 bases short and J 4 bases short, with 17 bases between. CDR3 length: 15 amino acids. The CDR3 DNA follows: TGCGCCAGCAGCGTAGTGGGGTTTGGGAGCACTGAAGCTTTCTTT. Translation: CASSVVGFGSTEAFF. Drawing the rest from reference TRBV5-1 and TRBJ1-1, the complete variable domain is KAGVTQTPRYLIKTRGQQVTLSCSPISGHRSVSWYQQTPGQGLQFLFEYFSETQRNKGNFPGRFSGRQFSNSRSEMNVSTLELGDSALYLCASSVVGFGSTEAFFGQGTRLTVV.

This clonotype was observed many times. This chain joins TRBV5-1 and TRBJ2-1; TRBD2 aligns across 8 bases. The CDR3 contains 15 residues. The J segment lost 6 bases and the V segment lost 4 bases, leaving 9 bases of the junction unmatched. Germline V lookup: CDR1 SGHRS, CDR2 YFSETQ. CDR3 bases: TGCGCCAGCAGCCCCCAGCGGGGGTCGGTCAATGAGCAGTTCTTC. This gives the protein CASSPQRGSVNEQFF.

This clonotype occurred many times. This sequence joins TRBV7-9 and TRBJ2-5, with D possibly being TRBD1 (5 bases). The V and J ends lost 4 bases and 6 bases respectively, with 12 bases between them. Looked up from germline, CDR1 is SEHNR and CDR2 is FQNEAQ (reference sequence). The CDR3 is 13 amino acids. The CDR3 loop reads CASSSQDMKTQYF. Written as DNA, the CDR3 is TGTGCCAGCAGCTCGCAGGACATGAAGACCCAGTACTTC.

This clonotype was counted ten times or more. This chain joins TRBV21-1 and TRBJ2-1; the table assigns TRBD1, which was not confirmed against the DNA. TRBV21-1 is a pseudogene locus. The CDR3 runs 16 residues. The CDR3 DNA follows: TGTGCCAGCAGCTCTAGGGACACCCCAAAACCCAATGAGCAGTTCTTC. Amino acid sequence: CASSSRDTPKPNEQFF.

The table lists this clonotype with many counts. V and J are TRBV14 and TRBJ2-7; 8 positions match TRBD2. The CDR3 sequence is 12 residues long. Looked up from germline, CDR1 is SGHDN and CDR2 is FVKESK. The ends lost 9 bases at V and 3 bases at J; junction bases unmatched: 4. Written as DNA, the CDR3 is TGTGCCAGTGGCGGGGGGTACTACGAGCAGTACTTC. Translated, it gives CASGGGYYEQYF.

This clonotype was seen many times. The CDR3 nucleotides are TGTGCCAGCAGCTTAGTTGGGACAGCGAACACTGAAGCTTTCTTT. This encodes CASSLVGTANTEAFF. The chain has TRBV7-2 and TRBJ1-1; 7 bases are a match to TRBD1. J was trimmed by 1 base and V by 1 base; bases with no gene match: 3. Germline V gives CDR1 SGHTA, CDR2 FQGNSA. This CDR3 spans 15 amino acids.

Ten or more counts support this clonotype. The chain carries TRBV11-3 and TRBJ2-1; a weak D match, TRBD1 (5 bases). Trimming shortened V by 0 bases and J by 7 bases, and 10 bases separated the two germline ends. In germline, CDR1 is SGHNT, CDR2 YENEEA. CDR3 size: 14 residues. As DNA, the CDR3 is TGTGCCAGCAGCTTAGAGCGGACAAAGAATGAGCAGTTCTTC. Its translation is CASSLERTKNEQFF.

The rearrangement uses TRBV18 and TRBJ2-7, with D tentatively TRBD1 (5 bases). The germline V gene encodes CDR1 KGHSH and CDR2 LQKENI. V dropped 3 bases and J dropped 7 bases, with 13 bases sitting between them. CDR3 size: 13 residues. The CDR3 DNA reads as TGTGCCAGCTCACCTAATGGGGCGCGAGAGCAGTACTTC. Residues: CASSPNGAREQYF.

This clonotype was observed many times. The chain is built from TRBV2 and TRBJ2-1, with 11 bases aligning to TRBD1. CDR1 and CDR2 from the germline V gene are SNHLY and FYNNEI. The CDR3 is 15 amino acids. With V trimmed by 5 bases and J by 7 bases, 7 bases remained unmatched. CDR3 DNA: TGTGCCAGCAGTCCGGGACAGGGGGTAAGGAATGAGCAGTTCTTC. Its protein is CASSPGQGVRNEQFF.

This clonotype was seen many times. This chain links TRBV29-1 with TRBJ2-4; D is unresolved. The CDR3 consists of 13 residues. From germline, CDR1 is SQVTM and CDR2 ANQGSEA. The V gene lost 6 bases and the J gene lost 3 bases, with 12 bases spanning the gap. CDR3 sequence (DNA): TGCAGCGTCCTATTTAGGAACAAAAACATTCAGTACTTC. Amino acid sequence: CSVLFRNKNIQYF.

This clonotype was seen at least ten times. The rearrangement uses TRBV24-1 and TRBJ2-5, with TRBD1 identical over 9 bases. The CDR3 extends over 17 amino acids. Trimming took 9 bases from V and 2 from J; bases not matched to a gene: 15. Germline V CDR1 and CDR2: KGHDR, SFDVKD. CDR3 bases: TGTGCCACCGGAGACAGGGGGAATCTAGCCGCGCAAGAGACCCAGTACTTC. Translated: CATGDRGNLAAQETQYF.

This clonotype has a count of ten or more. The rearrangement links TRBV2 to TRBJ1-6; D perhaps matches TRBD1 (5 bases). Between the trimmed V and J ends, which lost 5 bases and 0 bases, there was a span of 11 bases. Germline V gene sequence: CDR1 SNHLY, CDR2 FYNNEI. The CDR3 totals 16 residues. Here the CDR3 DNA reads TGTGCCAGCAGTTTACAGGAGAACTCCTATAATTCACCCCTCCACTTT. Protein: CASSLQENSYNSPLHF.

On this clonotype itself: This clone may be a read error of a much larger clone one base away. V gene TRBV6-1 combines with J gene TRBJ2-7, with D possibly being TRBD2 (6 bases). The CDR3 length is 13 residues. Germline loops: CDR1 MNHNS, CDR2 SASEGT. In DNA form, the CDR3 reads TGTGCCAGCCCCCGGGACTCTACCTACGTGCAGTACTTC. It yields the protein CASPRDSTYVQYF.